The 12 T cell receptor beta chains below come from one sample, sequenced in a study of cytomegalovirus exposure and HLA in healthy donors. TCRdb's copy holds only in-frame clones and misses some; the assay was immunoSEQ multiplex PCR. The sample holds about 310,000 clones; nearly 90% are singletons and the top ten take over 0.9%. Sequenced input: PBMCs. Every receptor here comes from a man aged 25-40 years in good health and CMV-seronegative.

The chain joins TRBV4-3 to TRBJ1-1; D ambiguous. Germline values: CDR1 LGHNA, CDR2 YSLEER. V was shortened by 1 base and J by 0 bases, with 9 bases between the two germline ends. The CDR3 contains 15 residues. The CDR3 reads CASSQGARMNTEAFF. DNA of the CDR3: TGCGCCAGCAGCCAAGGAGCCCGTATGAACACTGAAGCTTTCTTT.

This chain uses TRBV15 with TRBJ1-3; 9 nucleotides align to TRBD1. Germline values: CDR1 LNHNV, CDR2 YYDKDF (reference sequence). This CDR3 has 18 amino acids. J was trimmed by 2 bases and V by 5 bases; bases with no gene match: 13. CDR3 protein: CATSGTGIPSSPGNTIYF. The CDR3 nucleotides are TGTGCCACCAGCGGGACAGGGATCCCTTCGTCTCCTGGAAACACCATATATTTT.

In its sample, this clone was seen once. The chain joins TRBV7-9 to TRBJ1-5; 7 nucleotides align to TRBD1. This CDR3 spans 16 amino acids. Germline loops: CDR1 SEHNR, CDR2 FQNEAQ (reference sequence). J was trimmed by 5 bases and V by 4 bases; bases with no gene match: 11. The CDR3: CASSSQQGLGDQPQHF. CDR3 DNA: TGTGCCAGCAGCTCTCAACAGGGGTTGGGGGATCAGCCCCAGCATTTT. The variable domain in full, completed from reference TRBV7-9 and TRBJ1-5, reads DTGVSQNPRHKITKRGQNVTFRCDPISEHNRLYWYRQTLGQGPEFLTYFQNEAQLEKSRLLSDRFSAERPKGSFSTLEIQRTEQGDSAMYLCASSSQQGLGDQPQHFGDGTRLSIL.

The chain carries TRBV5-1 and TRBJ2-1; D possibly corresponds to TRBD2 (6 bases). Germline V gene data show CDR1 as SGHRS and CDR2 as YFSETQ. V was shortened by 2 bases and J by 4 bases, with 16 bases between the two germline ends. The CDR3 extends over 16 amino acids. In DNA form, the CDR3 reads TGCGCCAGCAGCTTCCTGAGTAGCGGATCGTACAATGAGCAGTTCTTC. Translation: CASSFLSSGSYNEQFF.

The rearrangement uses TRBV9 and TRBJ1-2; TRBD1 matches at 8 bases. With 1 base clipped from V and 6 bases from J, the junction kept 11 bases outside the gene matches. This CDR3 region has 16 residues. Per the germline V gene, CDR1 is SGDLS and CDR2 is YYNGEE. The CDR3 sequence: CASSVTATGQGDGYTF. For the CDR3, the DNA is TGTGCCAGCAGCGTAACGGCCACTGGACAGGGAGATGGCTACACCTTC.

The rearrangement links TRBV2 to TRBJ2-3; 7 nucleotides line up with TRBD2. The CDR3 has 16 residues. Germline CDR1 SNHLY, CDR2 FYNNEI. J gave up 11 bases and V 4 bases, and 18 bases lay outside the gene matches. CDR3: CASSASANRAGREQYF. CDR3 sequence (DNA): TGTGCCAGCAGTGCGAGCGCTAACCGAGCGGGGAGGGAGCAGTATTTT.

The rearrangement joins TRBV6-5 to TRBJ2-7; D uncertain. This CDR3 comprises 11 residues. Germline V lookup: CDR1 MNHEY, CDR2 SVGAGI. Trimming cost V 5 bases and J 3 bases, with 5 bases left between them. CDR3 sequence (DNA): TGTGCCAGCAGTATGCGCTACGAGCAGTACTTC. It codes for CASSMRYEQYF.

The chain couples TRBV9 to TRBJ1-2; the D gene is possibly TRBD1 (5 bases). The germline V gene has CDR1 SGDLS and CDR2 YYNGEE. CDR3 length equals 12 residues. V gave up 6 bases and J gave up 4 bases, with 10 bases separating them. The CDR3 DNA reads TGTGCCAGCAAGCAGGGCGTCTATGGCTACACCTTC. Residues: CASKQGVYGYTF.

This clone occurred once. The V gene is TRBV18, the J gene TRBJ1-1, with TRBD1 matching over 8 bases. Looked up from germline, CDR1 is KGHSH and CDR2 is LQKENI. The J segment lost 0 bases and the V segment lost 3 bases, leaving 12 bases of the junction unmatched. This CDR3 spans 18 amino acids. CDR3: CASSPTGAGGWVNTEAFF. CDR3 coding DNA: TGTGCCAGCTCACCTACTGGGGCAGGGGGCTGGGTGAACACTGAAGCTTTCTTT.

The J gene is TRBJ2-1, the V gene TRBV27; TRBD1 matches at 8 bases. The junction had 7 bases not matched to a gene; V was cut back by 5 bases and J by 7 bases. Germline lookup yields CDR1 MNHEY and CDR2 SMNVEV (reference sequence). The CDR3 loop spans 14 amino acids. CDR3 DNA sequence: TGTGCCAGCAGTCCAGGGGGCTGGAGAAATGAGCAGTTCTTC. This translates into CASSPGGWRNEQFF.

J is TRBJ2-5 and V is TRBV5-1, with 8 nucleotides matching TRBD1. Germline V gene lookup returns CDR1 SGHRS and CDR2 YFSETQ. The V gene end was trimmed by 4 bases and the J gene end by 1 base; junction bases not matched to a gene: 9. The CDR3 sequence is 16 residues long. The CDR3 sequence is CASSPGQGLIQETQYF. The CDR3, as DNA: TGCGCCAGCAGCCCAGGACAGGGACTCATCCAAGAGACCCAGTACTTC.

The V gene is TRBV5-1, the J gene TRBJ2-5; TRBD1 agrees at 7 bases. Looked up from germline, CDR1 is SGHRS and CDR2 is YFSETQ. The trim removed 4 bases at V and 2 bases at J, leaving 5 bases unmatched. This CDR3 is 14 amino acids long. CDR3 DNA sequence: TGCGCCAGCAGCGAGGACAGGCGACAAGAGACCCAGTACTTC. Translation: CASSEDRRQETQYF.